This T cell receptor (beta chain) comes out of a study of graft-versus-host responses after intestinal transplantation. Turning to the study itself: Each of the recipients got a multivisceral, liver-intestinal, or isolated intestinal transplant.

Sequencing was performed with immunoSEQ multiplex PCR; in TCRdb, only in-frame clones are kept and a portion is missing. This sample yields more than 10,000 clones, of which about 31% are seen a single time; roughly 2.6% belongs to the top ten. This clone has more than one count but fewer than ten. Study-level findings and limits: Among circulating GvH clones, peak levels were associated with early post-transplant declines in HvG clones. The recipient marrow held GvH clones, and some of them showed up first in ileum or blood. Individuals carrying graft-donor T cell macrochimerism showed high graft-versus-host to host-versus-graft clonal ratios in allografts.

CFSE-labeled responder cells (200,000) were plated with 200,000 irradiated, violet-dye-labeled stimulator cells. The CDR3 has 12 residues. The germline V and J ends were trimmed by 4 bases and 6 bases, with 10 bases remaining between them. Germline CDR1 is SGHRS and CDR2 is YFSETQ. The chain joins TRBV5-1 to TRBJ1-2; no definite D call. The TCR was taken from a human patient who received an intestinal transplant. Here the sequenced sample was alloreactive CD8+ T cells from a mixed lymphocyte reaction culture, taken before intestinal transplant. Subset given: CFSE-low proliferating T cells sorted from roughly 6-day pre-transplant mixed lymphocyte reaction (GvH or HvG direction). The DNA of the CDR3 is TGCGCCAGCAGCGCCGGACCTCATGGCTACACCTTC. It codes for CASSAGPHGYTF.